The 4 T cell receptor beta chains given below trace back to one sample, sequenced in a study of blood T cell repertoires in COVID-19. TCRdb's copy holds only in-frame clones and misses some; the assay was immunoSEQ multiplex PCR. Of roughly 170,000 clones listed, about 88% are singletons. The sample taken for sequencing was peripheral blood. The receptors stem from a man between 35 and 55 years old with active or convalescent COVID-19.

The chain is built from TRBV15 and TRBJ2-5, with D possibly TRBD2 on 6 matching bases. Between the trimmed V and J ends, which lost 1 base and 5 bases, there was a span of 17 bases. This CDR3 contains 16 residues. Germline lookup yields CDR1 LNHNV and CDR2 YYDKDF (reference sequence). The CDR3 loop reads CATSRAVGLNGETQYF. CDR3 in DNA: TGTGCCACCAGCAGAGCGGTGGGACTTAACGGGGAGACCCAGTACTTC.

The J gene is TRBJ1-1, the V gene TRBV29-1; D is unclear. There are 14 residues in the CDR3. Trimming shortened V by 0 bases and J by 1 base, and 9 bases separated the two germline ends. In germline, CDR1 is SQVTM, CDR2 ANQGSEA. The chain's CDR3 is CSVEEDTSNTEAFF. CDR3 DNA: TGCAGCGTTGAAGAAGATACTTCGAACACTGAAGCTTTCTTT. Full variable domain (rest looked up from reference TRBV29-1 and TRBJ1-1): SAVISQKPSRDICQRGTSLTIQCQVDSQVTMMFWYRQQPGQSLTLIATANQGSEATYESGFVIDKFPISRPNLTFSTLTVSNMSPEDSSIYLCSVEEDTSNTEAFFGQGTRLTVV.

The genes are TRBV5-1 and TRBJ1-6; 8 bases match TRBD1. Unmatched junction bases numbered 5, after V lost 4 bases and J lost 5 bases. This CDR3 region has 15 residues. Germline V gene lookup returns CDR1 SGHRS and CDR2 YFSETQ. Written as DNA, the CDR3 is TGCGCCAGCAGCAGGGACAGGTGGGATAATTCACCCCTCCACTTT. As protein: CASSRDRWDNSPLHF.

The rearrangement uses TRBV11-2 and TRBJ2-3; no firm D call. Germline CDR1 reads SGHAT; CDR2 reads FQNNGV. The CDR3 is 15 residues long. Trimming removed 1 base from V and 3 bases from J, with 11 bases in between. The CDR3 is CASSLGFGKTDTQYF. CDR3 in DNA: TGTGCCAGCAGCTTAGGGTTCGGTAAAACAGATACGCAGTATTTT.